This is a list of T cell receptor beta chains from one sample in a study of T cell responses to AZD1222 COVID-19 vaccine. Assay: immunoSEQ multiplex PCR; the TCRdb copy retains only in-frame clones and omits some. The table has about 170,000 clones, 70% to 90% seen once; the top ten hold more than 4%. The sequencing used peripheral blood, collected 28 days after the second dose of the MenACWY control vaccine. Receptors were obtained from an adult who received the MenACWY meningococcal vaccine as a control. Each CDR3 is given with its conserved first and last residue. D genes are given only for firm matches. The size of a clone is reported for some rows only, either as once, few or many, or as a class for expanded clones.

v_call	clone_size	d_call	j_call	cdr3_nt	cdr3_aa
TRBV7-9	-	-	TRBJ1-1	TGTGCCAGCAGCGTTTCAGGGAGGGGCACTGAAGCTTTCTTT	CASSVSGRGTEAFF
TRBV7-2	few	-	TRBJ2-7	TGTGCCAGCAGCTTAAGGTCCTACGAGCAGTACTTC	CASSLRSYEQYF
TRBV5-1	-	TRBD2	TRBJ2-2	TGCGCCAGCAGCCCTGGACTAGAGGGGCTGTTTTTT	CASSPGLEGLFF
TRBV9	few	TRBD2	TRBJ2-5	TGTGCCAGCAGCGCAGGGACTAGCGGGAGTAGGGGCCAAGAGACCCAGTACTTC	CASSAGTSGSRGQETQYF
TRBV10-3	-	TRBD2	TRBJ2-2	TGTGCCATCACCGGCGGGGGGCCCTACACCGGGGAGCTGTTTTTT	CAITGGGPYTGELFF
TRBV15	-	-	TRBJ1-3	TGTGCCACCAGCAGAGAGGACCGCCAAAACACCATATATTTT	CATSREDRQNTIYF
TRBV6-2/TRBV6-3	-	-	TRBJ1-1	TGTGCCAGCAGTACTCCCTATGGACCCTCCACTGAAGCTTTCTTT	CASSTPYGPSTEAFF
TRBV10-1	-	TRBD1	TRBJ1-5	TGCGCCAGCAGTGATGGGACAGACCATCAGCCCCAGCATTTT	CASSDGTDHQPQHF
TRBV3-1/TRBV3-2	-	TRBD2	TRBJ2-3	TGTGCCAGCAGCCAAGCCGGGACTAGCGGGAGGTACGCAGATACGCAGTATTTT	CASSQAGTSGRYADTQYF
TRBV21-1	-	-	TRBJ1-2	TGTGCCAGCAGCAAAGAAGGGGCGGGGCGGGGGGGCTACACCTTC	CASSKEGAGRGGYTF
TRBV5-1	-	-	TRBJ1-6	TGCGCCAGCAGCTCAGACCCGGGGGGCAATTCACCCCTCCACTTT	CASSSDPGGNSPLHF
TRBV27	-	TRBD1	TRBJ2-7	TGTGCCAGCAGTTTATCGGGACAGACCTACGAGCAGTACTTC	CASSLSGQTYEQYF
TRBV19	-	TRBD1	TRBJ1-5	TGTGCCAGTACTGGGGACAGGGGGAGGGTCATAGGCAATCAGCCCCAGCATTTT	CASTGDRGRVIGNQPQHF
TRBV28	-	-	TRBJ2-7	TGTGCCAGCAGTTTACCGCCTTACGAGCAGTACTTC	CASSLPPYEQYF
TRBV9	-	-	TRBJ2-1	TGTGCCAGCAGCGTAGTCCCAGCGGCCTACTCCTACAATGAGCAGTTCTTC	CASSVVPAAYSYNEQFF
TRBV30	-	-	TRBJ2-7	TGTGCCTGGAATCAGTGGCAGGGGAACTACGAGCAGTACTTC	CAWNQWQGNYEQYF
TRBV28	-	-	TRBJ1-1	TGTGCCAGCGCTGGAGGGGGGCCTCCTACAATGAACACTGAAGCTTTCTTT	CASAGGGPPTMNTEAFF
TRBV28	-	-	TRBJ1-2	TGTGCCAGCAGTCCAGTCCCCAGCTATGGCTACACCTTC	CASSPVPSYGYTF
TRBV28	-	-	TRBJ1-1	TGTGCCAGCAGTGAGAGGAACACTGAAGCTTTCTTT	CASSERNTEAFF
TRBV19	-	TRBD1	TRBJ2-7	TGTGCCAGTAGTACGACGCGGACAGGGATAAACGAGCAGTACTTC	CASSTTRTGINEQYF
TRBV20-1	-	-	TRBJ2-4	TGCAGTGCTAGTGGGGGGCAGGCAGGAGCCAAAAACATTCAGTACTTC	CSASGGQAGAKNIQYF
TRBV27	-	TRBD2	TRBJ2-7	TGTGCCAGCAGTTTAGTGGCGGGAGGGTCCTACGAGCAGTACTTC	CASSLVAGGSYEQYF
TRBV18	-	-	TRBJ1-1	TGTGCCAGCTCACCCCTATCAGGGAGTAACACTGAAGCTTTCTTT	CASSPLSGSNTEAFF
TRBV4-1	-	TRBD1	TRBJ1-2	TGCGCCAGCAGCCTTCGCGGACAGGGGTTCACTGGCTACACCTTC	CASSLRGQGFTGYTF
TRBV19	once	-	TRBJ1-1	TGTGCCAGTAGTATAGGTGGCGGCTTAATGAACACTGAAGCTTTCTTT	CASSIGGGLMNTEAFF
TRBV27	-	-	TRBJ2-7	TGTGCCAGCAGTTTATTGGCTCCGTTATCCTACGAGCAGTACTTC	CASSLLAPLSYEQYF
TRBV28	-	TRBD1	TRBJ1-4	TGTGCCAGCACCTGGGGACAGGCTAATGAAAAACTGTTTTTT	CASTWGQANEKLFF
TRBV3-1/TRBV3-2	-	-	TRBJ2-1	TGTGCCAGCGCCACCCGTGTTAGCGGTGGAAATGAGCAGTTCTTC	CASATRVSGGNEQFF
TRBV18	-	-	TRBJ1-1	TGTGCCAGCTCACCAGATGGGCAGGAGAACACTGAAGCTTTCTTT	CASSPDGQENTEAFF
TRBV4-3	-	-	TRBJ2-2	TGCGCCAGCAGCCTCAAGGCGAGGGCCGCGAACACCGGGGAGCTGTTTTTT	CASSLKARAANTGELFF
TRBV9	once	-	TRBJ1-1	TGTGCCAGCAGCGTAAGCAGTGGTACTGAAGCTTTCTTT	CASSVSSGTEAFF
TRBV7-2	-	-	TRBJ1-4	TGTGCCAGCAGCTTAACGGGACAACTTGCAACTAATGAAAAACTGTTTTTT	CASSLTGQLATNEKLFF
TRBV25-1	once	-	TRBJ1-2	TGTGCCAGCAGTGATGGTGGTTCCGGGGATCTTGGCTATGGCTACACCTTC	CASSDGGSGDLGYGYTF
TRBV11-3	once	TRBD1	TRBJ2-1	TGTGCCAGCTCTGAGGGACAGGGGTCCTACAATGAGCAGTTCTTC	CASSEGQGSYNEQFF